Following are 21 T cell receptor beta chains from one sample sequenced in a study of beta chain features in type 1 diabetes. As every portion of the isolated RNA was reverse transcribed, the sequencing read expressed TCRB transcripts. TCRdb's copy holds only in-frame clones and misses some; the assay was immunoSEQ multiplex PCR. The sample lists under 950,000 clones, about 17% occurring once. The sequenced sample consisted of naive CD4+ T cells from blood. Receptors were obtained from a woman aged 18-29 years in good health.

CDR3 DNA: TGCGCCAGCAGCTTGGCCGGTCAGTCGAATGAAAAACTGTTTTTT. Translating it yields CASSLAGQSNEKLFF. The chain carries TRBV5-1 and TRBJ1-4, with D hard to call. V was pared by 0 bases and J by 5 bases, with 11 bases between. In germline, CDR1 is SGHRS, CDR2 YFSETQ. The CDR3 covers 15 residues.

The chain uses TRBV6-1 and TRBJ2-7, with no clear D. The CDR3 runs to 15 residues. Trimming removed 2 bases at V and 6 bases at J, with 17 bases between. Germline loops: CDR1 MNHNS, CDR2 SASEGT. The CDR3 nucleotides read TGTGCCAGCAGTGAACGGGCCCCGAGCCCCCTCGAGCAGTACTTC. Amino acids: CASSERAPSPLEQYF.

This chain uses TRBV7-9 with TRBJ2-7; 7 nucleotides line up with TRBD1. The ends lost 1 base at V and 0 bases at J; junction bases unmatched: 3. The CDR3 loop spans 15 amino acids. Germline CDR1 and CDR2: SEHNR and FQNEAQ (reference sequence). CDR3 sequence (DNA): TGTGCCAGCAGCTTAGAAGGGGACAGCTCCTACGAGCAGTACTTC. Protein: CASSLEGDSSYEQYF.

This chain connects TRBV28 to TRBJ2-5, with 11 bases lining up with TRBD2. After removal of 5 bases from V and 3 bases from J, the junction contained 11 bases not matched to a gene. The germline gives CDR1 MDHEN, CDR2 SYDVKM. CDR3 length: 17 residues. The CDR3 DNA is TGTGCCAGCAGTCCCTCGACTAGCGGGATTTCGAAAGAGACCCAGTACTTC. Its translation: CASSPSTSGISKETQYF. The complete variable domain, with remaining parts taken from reference TRBV28 and TRBJ2-5, reads DVKVTQSSRYLVKRTGEKVFLECVQDMDHENMFWYRQDPGLGLRLIYFSYDVKMKEKGDIPEGYSVSREKKERFSLILESASTNQTSMYLCASSPSTSGISKETQYFGPGTRLLVL.

The V call is TRBV6-6, the J call TRBJ1-2; possible D gene TRBD1, 5 bases. Germline V CDR1 and CDR2: MNHNY, SVGAGI (reference sequence). V lost 4 bases and J lost 5, with 20 bases in between. This CDR3 spans 16 amino acids. The chain's CDR3 is CASSSPTFGGTYGYTF. DNA of the CDR3: TGTGCCAGCAGTTCCCCCACCTTCGGGGGAACTTATGGCTACACCTTC.

This clone has only a few counts. This chain links TRBV20-1 with TRBJ2-7, with no clear D. Germline V gene lookup returns CDR1 DFQATT and CDR2 SNEGSKA (reference sequence). With 7 bases removed from V and 2 bases from J, the gap between germline ends came to 9 bases. The length of the CDR3 is 11 residues. CDR3 amino acids: CSGVMAYEQYF. As DNA, the CDR3 is TGCAGTGGAGTCATGGCCTACGAGCAGTACTTC.

The V gene is TRBV6-4, the J gene TRBJ1-1; TRBD1 matches at 9 bases. This CDR3 is built from 15 residues. J lost 3 bases, V lost 6 bases, and 8 bases had no gene match. In germline, CDR1 is MRHNA, CDR2 SNTAGT. The CDR3 nucleotides are TGTGCCAGCAGACTACAGGGGGCATCGGACACTGAAGCTTTCTTT. This codes for CASRLQGASDTEAFF.

This clone has just a few counts. The chain has TRBV29-1 and TRBJ2-5; the match to TRBD1 covers 7 bases. Looked up from germline, CDR1 is SQVTM and CDR2 is ANQGSEA. This CDR3 spans 12 amino acids. Germline trimming cut 6 bases from V and 5 bases from J; bases unmatched to any gene: 6. CDR3 DNA: TGCAGCGTGACAGGGACCGCCGAGACCCAGTACTTC. Encoded protein: CSVTGTAETQYF.

This clone was picked up a small number of times. The genes are TRBV18 and TRBJ2-7; D is possibly TRBD1 or TRBD2 (5 bases each). The CDR3 is made up of 14 amino acids. Germline CDR1 reads KGHSH; CDR2 reads LQKENI. The ends were cut back, 1 base at V and 6 bases at J, with 13 bases in the middle. The CDR3 DNA sequence: TGTGCCAGCTCACCACGGGGATGGGGGATCGAGCAGTACTTC. The encoded protein is CASSPRGWGIEQYF.

CDR3 region: CASSQGQGANNEQFF. Here the CDR3 DNA reads TGTGCCAGCAGCCAGGGACAGGGGGCAAACAATGAGCAGTTCTTC. The V gene is TRBV7-9, the J gene TRBJ2-1; 12 positions agree with TRBD1. CDR1 and CDR2 (germline): SEHNR, FQNEAQ (reference sequence). The CDR3 length is 15 residues. V gave up 5 bases and J gave up 5 bases; unmatched junction bases: 4. Using reference TRBV7-9 and TRBJ2-1 for the parts outside the CDR3, the full variable domain is DTGVSQNPRHKITKRGQNVTFRCDPISEHNRLYWYRQTLGQGPEFLTYFQNEAQLEKSRLLSDRFSAERPKGSFSTLEIQRTEQGDSAMYLCASSQGQGANNEQFFGPGTRLTVL.

In the case of this clone: Relative to the germline gene, one junction end is altered; a read error may explain this. CDR3 residues: CASSFFSGAKF. The CDR3 DNA sequence: TGTGCCAGCAGCTTTTTCTCCGGGGCCAAGTTT. V is TRBV7-2 and J is TRBJ1-1; D may be TRBD1 (5 bases). The CDR3 spans 11 residues. Germline CDR1 is SGHTA and CDR2 is FQGNSA.

V usage is TRBV7-9 and J usage is TRBJ2-7, with D hard to call. The germline gives CDR1 SEHNR, CDR2 FQNEAQ (reference sequence). V shed 0 bases and J shed 7 bases, with 7 bases lying between them. The CDR3 length is 12 residues. CDR3 sequence reads: CASSLAETEQYF. CDR3 coding DNA: TGTGCCAGCAGCTTAGCGGAGACGGAGCAGTACTTC.

V gene TRBV27 combines with J gene TRBJ2-3, with D maybe TRBD2 (6 bases). The V gene's germline CDR1 is MNHEY and CDR2 SMNVEV (reference sequence). The length of the CDR3 is 17 residues. Trimming removed 5 bases at V and 0 bases at J, with 18 bases between. CDR3 in amino acids: CASSPKRASTSTDTQYF. CDR3 bases: TGTGCCAGCAGTCCTAAGCGGGCCTCTACTAGCACAGATACGCAGTATTTT.

This chain connects TRBV5-6 to TRBJ2-1; D not certain. There are 12 residues in the CDR3. The V and J ends lost 0 bases and 7 bases respectively, with 5 bases between them. The germline gives CDR1 SGHDT, CDR2 YYEEEE. The CDR3 spells CASSLGGNEQFF. CDR3 sequence (DNA): TGTGCCAGCAGCTTGGGGGGTAATGAGCAGTTCTTC.

The chain recombines TRBV7-2 with TRBJ2-2; TRBD2 aligns across 8 bases. CDR1 is SGHTA and CDR2 is FQGNSA in the germline V gene. This CDR3 has 18 residues. V gave up 5 bases and J gave up 2 bases; unmatched junction bases: 13. The CDR3 nucleotides read TGTGCCAGCAGCGGGCGGATTTCTACTAGCGGAAACACCGGGGAGCTGTTTTTT. Encoded protein: CASSGRISTSGNTGELFF.

The gene calls are TRBV4-2 and TRBJ1-2; D is unclear. Germline assignment: CDR1 LGHNA and CDR2 YNFKEQ. The CDR3 totals 15 residues. V was trimmed by 0 bases and J by 3 bases, leaving 11 bases between them. In nucleotides, the CDR3 is TGTGCCAGCAGCCAAGATTATGGCGGGGACTATGGCTACACCTTC. Translating it yields CASSQDYGGDYGYTF.

This clone appeared a few times. The rearrangement joins TRBV6-6 to TRBJ1-5; D not resolved. Trimming left V 2 bases short and J 0 bases short, with 11 bases between. The CDR3 spans 16 residues. Germline assignment: CDR1 MNHNY and CDR2 SVGAGI (reference sequence). In DNA form, the CDR3 reads TGTGCCAGCAGTTACCCCCAGCTTAATAGCAATCAGCCCCAGCATTTT. Its translation is CASSYPQLNSNQPQHF.

The chain couples TRBV7-2 to TRBJ1-1, with D unresolved. Germline V lookup: CDR1 SGHTA, CDR2 FQGNSA. The CDR3 runs 14 residues. V shed 1 base and J shed 1 base, with 7 bases lying between them. The CDR3 DNA sequence: TGTGCCAGCAGCTTAGTGACGTCGAACACTGAAGCTTTCTTT. Protein product: CASSLVTSNTEAFF.

The V and J genes are TRBV27 and TRBJ2-1; D gene uncertain. The CDR3 sequence is 15 residues long. V gave up 4 bases and J gave up 0 bases, with 10 bases separating them. In germline, CDR1 is MNHEY, CDR2 SMNVEV (reference sequence). The CDR3 reads CASSSTWGSYNEQFF. The CDR3 DNA is TGTGCCAGCAGTTCGACTTGGGGCTCCTACAATGAGCAGTTCTTC.

This clone has only a few counts. The gene calls are TRBV5-1 and TRBJ2-7; D possibly corresponds to TRBD1 (5 bases). V was shortened by 4 bases and J by 7 bases, with 21 bases between the two germline ends. CDR1 and CDR2 (germline): SGHRS, YFSETQ. This CDR3 has 15 residues. The CDR3 DNA sequence: TGCGCCAGCAGCCCGACCTCGGACATCCTAAGGGAGCAGTACTTC. It encodes CASSPTSDILREQYF. Filled out from reference TRBV5-1 and TRBJ2-7, the complete variable domain reads KAGVTQTPRYLIKTRGQQVTLSCSPISGHRSVSWYQQTPGQGLQFLFEYFSETQRNKGNFPGRFSGRQFSNSRSEMNVSTLELGDSALYLCASSPTSDILREQYFGPGTRLTVT.

This clone was observed a handful of times. This chain uses TRBV28 with TRBJ2-7, with 7 bases lining up with TRBD2. Germline-derived CDR1 and CDR2 are MDHEN and SYDVKM. V shed 4 bases and J 2 bases; nucleotides not matched to a gene: 2. The CDR3 sequence is 13 residues long. The CDR3 DNA follows: TGTGCCAGCAGTTGGGGGACTACCTACGAGCAGTACTTC. Amino acids: CASSWGTTYEQYF.